These 22 T cell receptor beta chains originate from one sample sequenced in a study of T-cell reconstitution after alpha-beta-depleted transplantation in children. It was with unique molecular identifiers that the TCRbeta library was prepared. Via MiXCR, TCRdb re-called the PCR reads, giving one row per CDR3 protein. The repertoire holds around 92,000 distinct CDR3 sequences, 12% seen once, with about 15% in the top ten. The sequences come from PBMCs from the stem cell graft donor, collected from the stem cell graft. Receptors originate from a human donor who donated a stem cell graft to a child with inherited bone marrow failure.

In its sample, this clonotype was seen many times. V and J are TRBV7-9 and TRBJ1-2, with a possible D match to TRBD1 (6 bases). CDR1 and CDR2 from the germline V gene are SEHNR and FQNEAQ (reference sequence). Trimming removed 3 bases from V and 6 bases from J, with 11 bases in between. The CDR3 length is 13 residues. Here the CDR3 reads CASSFGGQDGYTF. CDR3 bases: TGTGCCAGCAGCTTTGGGGGGCAGGATGGCTACACCTTC.

Ten or more counts support this clonotype. The chain is built from TRBV11-2 and TRBJ2-1, with 14 bases lining up with TRBD2. Germline V CDR1 and CDR2: SGHAT, FQNNGV. The CDR3 totals 16 residues. The J segment lost 6 bases and the V segment lost 5 bases, leaving 6 bases of the junction unmatched. CDR3 bases: TGTGCCAGCAGCCCTCTGGGGACTAGCGGGAGCAATGAGCAGTTCTTC. Protein: CASSPLGTSGSNEQFF.

Notes on this clonotype: The junction departs from germline at one end; a sequencing error may be responsible. This sequence joins TRBV2 and TRBJ2-1; 10 bases map to TRBD2. CDR1 and CDR2 from the germline V gene are SNHLY and FYNNEI. This CDR3 has 16 amino acids. This chain's CDR3 is CASSAVRTSGYNEHFF. The CDR3, as DNA: TGTGCCAGCAGTGCTGTCCGGACTAGCGGATACAATGAGCATTTCTTC. The variable domain in full, completed from reference TRBV2 and TRBJ2-1, reads EPEVTQTPSHQVTQMGQEVILRCVPISNHLYFYWYRQILGQKVEFLVSFYNNEISEKSEIFDDQFSVERPDGSNFTLKIRSTKLEDSAMYFCASSAVRTSGYNEHFFGPGTRLTVL.

This clonotype is deemed medium-sized. The chain combines TRBV10-3 with TRBJ2-3, with TRBD2 identical over 7 bases. Germline V CDR1 and CDR2: ENHRY, SYGVKD. CDR3 length: 14 amino acids. V was pared by 3 bases and J by 2 bases, with 2 bases of the junction left unmatched. In DNA, the CDR3 is TGTGCCATCAGTGACGGGAGGTACACAGATACGCAGTATTTT. Protein: CAISDGRYTDTQYF.

This clonotype occurred many times. This rearrangement joins TRBV5-1 to TRBJ1-2; D is possibly TRBD1 (5 bases). Trimming removed 3 bases at V and 3 bases at J, with 12 bases between. Germline values: CDR1 SGHRS, CDR2 YFSETQ. This CDR3 spans 14 amino acids. The CDR3 nucleotides are TGCGCCAGCAGCTCGTACGGGGGACACTATGGCTACACCTTC. This sequence encodes CASSSYGGHYGYTF.

The chain links TRBV20-1 to TRBJ2-3, with 10 positions matching TRBD2. The CDR3 has 13 residues. The germline gives CDR1 DFQATT, CDR2 SNEGSKA (reference sequence). V was clipped by 4 bases and J by 9 bases; unmatched bases: 7. The CDR3 sequence: CSAIAGGLKTQYF. The CDR3 DNA is TGCAGTGCTATAGCGGGGGGTCTTAAAACGCAGTATTTT.

This clonotype was counted many times. The gene calls are TRBV7-9 and TRBJ2-5; D ambiguous. CDR1 is SEHNR, CDR2 FQNEAQ, per germline (reference sequence). V gave up 1 base and J gave up 4 bases, with 16 bases separating them. The CDR3 consists of 16 residues. CDR3 residues: CASSLVLGGAIETQYF. The CDR3 nucleotides read TGTGCCAGCAGCTTAGTCTTGGGTGGTGCGATAGAGACCCAGTACTTC.

The table lists this clonotype with many counts. The V call is TRBV18, the J call TRBJ2-5; possible D gene TRBD1, 6 bases. This CDR3 is 14 amino acids long. Trimming removed 5 bases from V and 5 bases from J, with 15 bases in between. The germline gives CDR1 KGHSH, CDR2 LQKENI. CDR3 residues: CASSDAGVEETQYF. The CDR3, as DNA: TGTGCCAGCTCAGACGCAGGGGTCGAGGAGACCCAGTACTTC.

This clonotype was recorded a few times. The V gene is TRBV9, the J gene TRBJ2-7; 8 nucleotides align to TRBD2. CDR3 length: 14 residues. From germline, CDR1 is SGDLS and CDR2 YYNGEE. Losses at the gene ends were 0 bases for V and 4 bases for J; bases not matched to a gene: 3. CDR3 sequence: CASSVGAGVYEQYF. The CDR3 DNA reads as TGTGCCAGCAGCGTAGGAGCGGGAGTTTACGAGCAGTACTTC. Variable domain in full (rest from reference TRBV9 and TRBJ2-7): DSGVTQTPKHLITATGQRVTLRCSPRSGDLSVYWYQQSLDQGLQFLIQYYNGEERAKGNILERFSAQQFPDLHSELNLSSLELGDSALYFCASSVGAGVYEQYFGPGTRLTVT.

This clonotype was found many times. The V gene is TRBV4-3, the J gene TRBJ2-7, with D perhaps matching TRBD2 (6 bases). CDR3 length: 18 residues. The V gene's germline CDR1 is LGHNA and CDR2 YSLEER. Trimming took off 0 bases at V and 0 bases at J, with 18 bases between the two ends. The DNA for the CDR3 is TGCGCCAGCAGCCAAGATCCCCCACCGGGGGAAAACTCCTACGAGCAGTACTTC. It translates to CASSQDPPPGENSYEQYF.

This clonotype was seen repeatedly, ten times or more. This rearrangement joins TRBV29-1 to TRBJ2-5; D not resolved. Trimming left V 7 bases short and J 5 bases short, with 17 bases between. The germline V gene has CDR1 SQVTM and CDR2 ANQGSEA. This CDR3 comprises 13 residues. The CDR3: CSAGDFGRETQYF. The CDR3 nucleotides read TGCAGCGCAGGAGACTTTGGGCGGGAGACCCAGTACTTC.

This clonotype was seen repeatedly, ten times or more. The genes are TRBV12-3 or TRBV12-4 and TRBJ1-2, with TRBD1 matching over 10 bases. V was clipped by 5 bases and J by 4 bases; unmatched bases: 7. The CDR3 loop spans 15 amino acids. This chain's CDR3 is CASSPGDRGFYGYTF. CDR3 nucleotide sequence: TGTGCCAGCAGTCCGGGGGACAGGGGTTTCTATGGCTACACCTTC.

This clonotype occurred a few times. The chain couples TRBV5-1 to TRBJ2-3; D is uncertain. Germline V CDR1 and CDR2: SGHRS, YFSETQ. This CDR3 contains 14 residues. V lost 0 bases to trimming and J lost 0 bases, with 5 bases between them. CDR3 DNA: TGCGCCAGCAGCTTGGCATCCAGCACAGATACGCAGTATTTT. Translated, it gives CASSLASSTDTQYF.

This clonotype was recorded many times. This chain uses TRBV5-5 with TRBJ2-7; 8 positions agree with TRBD2. V trimming: 0 bases; J trimming: 6 bases; junction bases outside the gene matches: 5. Per the germline V gene, CDR1 is SGHKS and CDR2 is YYEKEE (reference sequence). The length of the CDR3 is 14 residues. CDR3 amino acids: CASSLAGGAGEQYF. For the CDR3, the DNA is TGTGCCAGCAGCTTGGCCGGGGGGGCAGGCGAGCAGTACTTC.

This clonotype is labeled medium-sized. The rearrangement links TRBV6-6 to TRBJ1-1; the D gene is possibly TRBD1 (6 bases). The CDR3 has 19 amino acids. The germline V gene has CDR1 MNHNY and CDR2 SVGAGI (reference sequence). V lost 0 bases, J lost 8 bases, and 28 bases lay in between. CDR3 sequence (DNA): TGTGCCAGCAGTTACTCGCATCTTTTCGGGGGCCCGCAAGGGAGAGAAGCTTTCTTT. Encoded protein: CASSYSHLFGGPQGREAFF.

This clonotype was observed at least ten times. The chain uses TRBV5-1 and TRBJ2-7, with D possibly being TRBD1 (6 bases). The ends were cut back, 4 bases at V and 2 bases at J, with 16 bases in the middle. Germline assignment: CDR1 SGHRS and CDR2 YFSETQ. The CDR3 is 15 residues long. DNA for the CDR3: TGCGCCAGCAGCCCCCGGGACACGGGACCCTACGAGCAGTACTTC. Translation: CASSPRDTGPYEQYF.

This clonotype was recorded many times. The V call is TRBV2, the J call TRBJ1-2; no definite D call. The CDR3 is made up of 13 amino acids. CDR1 is SNHLY and CDR2 is FYNNEI in the germline V gene. V lost 3 bases and J lost 1, with 6 bases in between. In nucleotides, the CDR3 is TGTGCCAGCAGTGACGGGGTTAACTATGGCTACACCTTC. This translates into CASSDGVNYGYTF.

This clonotype was recorded many times. V is TRBV6-6 and J is TRBJ2-7; D remains ambiguous. In germline, CDR1 is MNHNY, CDR2 SVGAGI (reference sequence). The CDR3 is 12 amino acids. The V end was cut by 0 bases, the J end by 5 bases, with 5 bases between. The CDR3 nucleotides are TGTGCCAGCAGTTACTCTAGGGACGAGCAGTACTTC. Translating gives CASSYSRDEQYF.

The V and J genes are TRBV4-2 and TRBJ1-1, with D possibly being TRBD1 (5 bases). There are 16 residues in the CDR3. Trimming removed 3 bases from V and 4 bases from J, with 18 bases in between. The germline gives CDR1 LGHNA, CDR2 YNFKEQ. The CDR3 loop is CASSQHHLGQGTEAFF. The CDR3, as DNA: TGTGCCAGCAGCCAGCACCACCTCGGGCAGGGCACTGAAGCTTTCTTT.

The count of this clonotype is one. The chain links TRBV5-4 to TRBJ1-1; D is unresolved. The length of the CDR3 is 14 residues. Trimming took off 2 bases at V and 1 base at J, with 9 bases between the two ends. Germline CDR1 SGHNT, CDR2 YYREEE (reference sequence). The DNA of the CDR3 is TGTGCCAGCAGCTTTTGGGGAGGGAACACTGAAGCTTTCTTT. This encodes CASSFWGGNTEAFF.

This clonotype appeared many times. V is TRBV7-3 and J is TRBJ2-1; TRBD2 matches at 9 bases. CDR1 is SGHTA, CDR2 FQGTGA, per germline. The CDR3 has 14 residues. J gave up 8 bases and V 1 base, and 3 bases lay outside the gene matches. The CDR3 sequence: CASSLSSGSDEQFF. The CDR3, as DNA: TGTGCCAGCAGCTTAAGTAGCGGGAGCGATGAGCAGTTCTTC.

In its sample, this clonotype was seen many times. V gene TRBV5-6 combines with J gene TRBJ1-2; D is possibly TRBD1 (5 bases). Germline CDR1 reads SGHDT; CDR2 reads YYEEEE. Trimming pared 0 bases from V and 8 bases from J, leaving 14 bases between. The CDR3 runs to 14 residues. CDR3 loop: CASSLAWGGGGYTF. CDR3 coding DNA: TGTGCCAGCAGCTTGGCTTGGGGGGGTGGAGGCTACACCTTC.